Below, 31 T cell receptor beta chains from the same sample are listed, as sequenced in a study of technical replicates of blood from several donors. Here immunoSEQ multiplex PCR was the method, and the copy in TCRdb shows in-frame clones only, minus some. The sample lists 75,000 or so clones, approximately 95% seen once, with more than 0.25% in the top ten. Specimen: T cells isolated from PBMCs. Source of these receptors: a human donor in good health.

The CDR3 bases are TGTGCCAGCAGCCCGACCCCCGGGACAGGGGGAGACTATGGCTACACCTTC. It translates to CASSPTPGTGGDYGYTF. This chain uses TRBV5-4 with TRBJ1-2; 11 bases match TRBD1. CDR1 SGHNT and CDR2 YYREEE come from the germline V gene (reference sequence). CDR3 size: 17 residues. V lost 4 bases and J lost 3; bases outside the gene matches: 11.

The chain is built from TRBV28 and TRBJ2-7; a weak D match, TRBD2 (5 bases). The CDR3 is 14 residues long. Trimming took off 7 bases at V and 3 bases at J, with 16 bases between the two ends. Looked up from germline, CDR1 is MDHEN and CDR2 is SYDVKM. DNA of the CDR3: TGTGCCAGCACTCCACTAGTAACGGACTACGAGCAGTACTTC. Translated: CASTPLVTDYEQYF.

V is TRBV21-1 and J is TRBJ2-7; the table's D call TRBD1 went unverified against the DNA. TRBV21-1 is annotated as a pseudogene. This CDR3 contains 14 residues. The CDR3 bases are TGTGCCAGCAGCAAAGAACAGAACCCTCCCAAGCAGTACTTC. Amino acids: CASSKEQNPPKQYF.

The chain recombines TRBV4-1 with TRBJ2-7; TRBD1 might be the D (6 bases). V gave up 1 base and J gave up 3 bases, with 13 bases separating them. The CDR3 totals 15 residues. From germline, CDR1 is MGHRA and CDR2 YSYEKL. CDR3 coding DNA: TGCGCCAGCAGCCAAGTTTACGGACAGATCTACGAGCAGTACTTC. Its protein is CASSQVYGQIYEQYF.

This sequence joins TRBV5-4 and TRBJ2-3; D might be TRBD2 (6 bases). V lost 2 bases and J 0 bases, leaving 7 bases between the germline ends. Germline V gives CDR1 SGHNT, CDR2 YYREEE (reference sequence). The CDR3 runs 14 residues. The CDR3 is CASSFGGSTDTQYF. Written as DNA, the CDR3 is TGTGCCAGCAGCTTTGGGGGGAGCACAGATACGCAGTATTTT.

J is TRBJ1-5 and V is TRBV2, with 7 bases identical to TRBD1. Looked up from germline, CDR1 is SNHLY and CDR2 is FYNNEI. The junction had 3 bases not matched to a gene; V was cut back by 8 bases and J by 2 bases. CDR3 length: 13 residues. The CDR3 here is CASHDRGNQPQHF. CDR3 DNA: TGTGCCAGCCATGACAGGGGCAATCAGCCCCAGCATTTT.

The table lists this clone with a few counts. The chain joins TRBV9 to TRBJ1-1, with D tentatively TRBD1 (5 bases). Germline CDR1 is SGDLS and CDR2 is YYNGEE. The CDR3 loop spans 14 amino acids. V lost 0 bases and J lost 5, with 11 bases in between. This chain's CDR3 is CASSVGGKGTEAFF. DNA for the CDR3: TGTGCCAGCAGCGTAGGGGGCAAAGGGACTGAAGCTTTCTTT. Looking up the rest from reference TRBV9 and TRBJ1-1 gives the full variable domain: DSGVTQTPKHLITATGQRVTLRCSPRSGDLSVYWYQQSLDQGLQFLIQYYNGEERAKGNILERFSAQQFPDLHSELNLSSLELGDSALYFCASSVGGKGTEAFFGQGTRLTVV.

The rearrangement joins TRBV2 to TRBJ2-5, with a tentative D call TRBD2 (5 bases). Trimming cost V 1 base and J 9 bases, with 21 bases left between them. CDR3 size: 16 residues. In germline, CDR1 is SNHLY, CDR2 FYNNEI. CDR3 loop: CASSEVTRAFGEAQYF. In nucleotides, the CDR3 is TGTGCCAGCAGTGAAGTAACTAGGGCTTTCGGTGAGGCCCAGTACTTC.

The chain employs TRBV27 and TRBJ2-7, with TRBD1 identical over 7 bases. The CDR3 extends over 15 amino acids. Germline CDR1 MNHEY, CDR2 SMNVEV (reference sequence). The trim removed 7 bases at V and 5 bases at J, leaving 14 bases unmatched. The CDR3 DNA is TGTGCCAGCAAAACCACCGGGACAGCTCGCAACGAGCAGTACTTC. It is translated as CASKTTGTARNEQYF.

The chain combines TRBV5-1 with TRBJ2-7; TRBD2 might be the D (6 bases). V shed 2 bases and J shed 3 bases, with 12 bases lying between them. The CDR3 contains 14 residues. Germline CDR1 reads SGHRS; CDR2 reads YFSETQ. The CDR3 coding sequence is TGCGCCAGCAGCTTCGAGGGACTGGGCTACGAGCAGTACTTC. Its translation: CASSFEGLGYEQYF.

This chain connects TRBV21-1 to TRBJ2-7; the table's D call, TRBD2, has no DNA check behind it. TRBV21-1 is a documented pseudogene. This CDR3 is 17 amino acids long. The CDR3 nucleotides read TGTGCCAGCAGCAAAGAACCCGGGAGGACCCTCTCCTACGAGCAGTACTTC. It translates to CASSKEPGRTLSYEQYF.

This chain joins TRBV27 and TRBJ2-7; 8 nucleotides match TRBD2. The CDR3 loop spans 16 amino acids. J lost 1 base, V lost 0 bases, and 5 bases had no gene match. In germline, CDR1 is MNHEY, CDR2 SMNVEV (reference sequence). The CDR3 region has the DNA TGTGCCAGCAGTTTATCCCTTGCGGGGGGTTCCTACGAGCAGTACTTC. It translates to CASSLSLAGGSYEQYF.

This chain joins TRBV28 and TRBJ2-7, with D maybe TRBD1 (5 bases). The CDR3 extends over 13 amino acids. Germline CDR1 is MDHEN and CDR2 is SYDVKM. V was cut by 6 bases and J by 6 bases, with 15 bases left in between. The CDR3 sequence: CASSNPGHFEQYF. CDR3 in DNA: TGTGCCAGCAGCAACCCCGGACATTTCGAGCAGTACTTC.

This chain connects TRBV7-9 to TRBJ1-2; D might be TRBD1 (6 bases). Trimming shortened V by 4 bases and J by 4 bases, and 16 bases separated the two germline ends. This CDR3 is 15 amino acids long. Germline lookup yields CDR1 SEHNR and CDR2 FQNEAQ (reference sequence). CDR3 protein: CASSSMGAVSYGYTF. The CDR3 DNA follows: TGTGCCAGCAGCTCAATGGGGGCAGTCAGCTATGGCTACACCTTC.

Here the CDR3 DNA reads TGTGCCAGCAGTACCGGGATGGGCTCCTACGAGCAGTACTTC. Protein product: CASSTGMGSYEQYF. The genes are TRBV2 and TRBJ2-7, with D possibly matching TRBD2 (5 bases). Germline V gene data show CDR1 as SNHLY and CDR2 as FYNNEI. V shed 5 bases and J shed 0 bases, with 11 bases lying between them. There are 14 residues in the CDR3.

The chain is built from TRBV2 and TRBJ2-5; the match to TRBD2 covers 8 bases. The CDR3 totals 15 residues. Germline V lookup: CDR1 SNHLY, CDR2 FYNNEI. With 7 bases clipped from V and 5 bases from J, the junction kept 12 bases outside the gene matches. CDR3 amino acids: CASNPDGGGRETQYF. In nucleotides, the CDR3 is TGTGCCAGCAACCCTGACGGGGGGGGCCGCGAGACCCAGTACTTC.

V is TRBV5-4 and J is TRBJ1-1; possibly TRBD1 for D (5 bases). This CDR3 has 14 amino acids. Germline V lookup: CDR1 SGHNT, CDR2 YYREEE (reference sequence). V was cut by 7 bases and J by 9 bases, with 22 bases left in between. Written as DNA, the CDR3 is TGTGCCAGCGCTGACAGCTGGGTCTCCCGAAAAGCTTTCTTT. This encodes CASADSWVSRKAFF.

This clone was seen more than once but under ten times. V is TRBV13 and J is TRBJ1-1; tentatively, D is TRBD1 (6 bases). CDR1 is PRHDT, CDR2 FYEKMQ, per germline (reference sequence). This CDR3 comprises 14 residues. V was clipped by 5 bases and J by 0 bases, with 10 bases between them. The CDR3 sequence: CASSVGQLNTEAFF. CDR3 bases: TGTGCCAGCAGCGTTGGACAGTTGAACACTGAAGCTTTCTTT.

V and J are TRBV6-1 and TRBJ2-7; no firm D call. Germline V gives CDR1 MNHNS, CDR2 SASEGT. CDR3 length: 15 residues. V lost 2 bases and J 2 bases, leaving 13 bases between the germline ends. The CDR3 DNA is TGTGCCAGCAGTGAAATCGAGGTAATGACCTACGAGCAGTACTTC. Residues: CASSEIEVMTYEQYF.

This chain links TRBV11-2 with TRBJ1-2; no definite D call. The CDR3 is 16 amino acids. CDR1 and CDR2 (germline): SGHAT, FQNNGV. The V end lost 5 bases, the J end lost 8 bases, and 24 bases lay between the germline ends. The CDR3 region is CASSPVRGKTILGYTF. The CDR3 nucleotides read TGTGCCAGCAGCCCCGTCCGTGGCAAAACGATACTAGGCTACACCTTC.

In its sample, this clone was seen once. The rearrangement joins TRBV5-5 to TRBJ1-6; D is perhaps TRBD1 (5 bases). Germline lookup yields CDR1 SGHKS and CDR2 YYEKEE (reference sequence). The CDR3 totals 13 residues. V was clipped by 1 base and J by 7 bases, with 6 bases between them. As DNA, the CDR3 is TGTGCCAGCAGCTTGCCAGGGAATTCACCCCTCCACTTT. It translates to CASSLPGNSPLHF.

The chain uses TRBV7-9 and TRBJ2-7; TRBD1 agrees at 7 bases. Germline CDR1 and CDR2: SEHNR and FQNEAQ (reference sequence). The CDR3 is 13 residues long. V lost 6 bases, J lost 5 bases, and 7 bases stayed unmatched. The CDR3 sequence: CASSLTGIDEQYF. Here the CDR3 DNA reads TGTGCCAGCAGTTTGACAGGGATCGACGAGCAGTACTTC.

V and J are TRBV4-1 and TRBJ1-2; TRBD1 matches at 7 bases. Germline CDR1 and CDR2: MGHRA and YSYEKL. The CDR3 totals 22 residues. J lost 0 bases, V lost 0 bases, and 22 bases had no gene match. CDR3 DNA sequence: TGCGCCAGCAGCCAAGATCGATTGGGCGTGTATCACCGGGACAGCACTAACTATGGCTACACCTTC. This gives the protein CASSQDRLGVYHRDSTNYGYTF.

The chain is built from TRBV19 and TRBJ1-2; a weak D match, TRBD1 (6 bases). The CDR3 length is 18 residues. CDR1 is LNHDA, CDR2 SQIVND, per germline (reference sequence). V shed 7 bases and J shed 2 bases, with 26 bases lying between them. DNA for the CDR3: TGTGCCAGTAATCTGCCCCTAACAGGGCCCGTCCTGAACTATGGCTACACCTTC. Its translation is CASNLPLTGPVLNYGYTF.

The V gene is TRBV30, the J gene TRBJ1-1, with 10 bases matching TRBD1. This CDR3 is 14 amino acids long. Trimming took 2 bases from V and 2 from J; bases not matched to a gene: 2. Germline CDR1 reads GTSNPN; CDR2 reads SVGIG (reference sequence). CDR3 protein: CAWSPTGGNTEAFF. The CDR3 DNA sequence: TGTGCCTGGAGTCCGACAGGGGGCAACACTGAAGCTTTCTTT.

The gene calls are TRBV5-5 and TRBJ1-5; D gene uncertain. Germline V gene sequence: CDR1 SGHKS, CDR2 YYEKEE (reference sequence). V dropped 0 bases and J dropped 6 bases, with 16 bases sitting between them. The CDR3 extends over 16 amino acids. This CDR3 reads CASSLVGNILAQPQHF. The CDR3 region has the DNA TGTGCCAGCAGCTTGGTGGGTAATATCTTAGCTCAGCCCCAGCATTTT.

This chain links TRBV2 with TRBJ2-1; 9 nucleotides align to TRBD1. J was trimmed by 0 bases and V by 4 bases; bases with no gene match: 1. The CDR3 length is 15 residues. Germline CDR1 and CDR2: SNHLY and FYNNEI. The CDR3 DNA reads TGTGCCAGCAGTGCGGACAGGGGCTCCTACAATGAGCAGTTCTTC. It is translated as CASSADRGSYNEQFF.

The V gene is TRBV5-1, the J gene TRBJ1-2; 9 bases align to TRBD1. Germline V gene sequence: CDR1 SGHRS, CDR2 YFSETQ. With 4 bases clipped from V and 4 bases from J, the junction kept 14 bases outside the gene matches. The CDR3 is made up of 17 amino acids. CDR3 sequence reads: CASSVSTGGTGSYGYTF. The DNA for the CDR3 is TGCGCCAGCAGCGTTTCGACGGGGGGGACAGGGAGCTATGGCTACACCTTC.

The sample holds many counts of this clone. This chain links TRBV13 with TRBJ1-6, with D perhaps matching TRBD1 (6 bases). This CDR3 comprises 16 residues. The germline CDR1 and CDR2 sequences are PRHDT and FYEKMQ (reference sequence). V lost 6 bases to trimming and J lost 2 bases, with 14 bases between them. This chain's CDR3 is CASSLQGSTYNSPLHF. The CDR3, as DNA: TGTGCCAGCAGTTTACAGGGATCTACCTATAATTCACCCCTCCACTTT. The full variable domain, rest sourced from reference TRBV13 and TRBJ1-6, is AAGVIQSPRHLIKEKRETATLKCYPIPRHDTVYWYQQGPGQDPQFLISFYEKMQSDKGSIPDRFSAQQFSDYHSELNMSSLELGDSALYFCASSLQGSTYNSPLHFGNGTRLTVT.

This clone was detected once. The V gene is TRBV7-9, the J gene TRBJ1-2; no reliable D call. This CDR3 comprises 13 residues. Trimming left V 5 bases short and J 8 bases short, with 15 bases between. From germline, CDR1 is SEHNR and CDR2 FQNEAQ (reference sequence). DNA for the CDR3: TGTGCCAGCAGCGGCTCTGTGGGCGAGGGCTACACCTTC. Translating gives CASSGSVGEGYTF.

This CDR3 reads CASMGTGTQYF. The CDR3 DNA is TGTGCCAGCATGGGTACGGGGACCCAGTACTTC. The V call is TRBV2, the J call TRBJ2-5; D gene uncertain. Germline V gives CDR1 SNHLY, CDR2 FYNNEI. Trimming removed 7 bases at V and 7 bases at J, with 10 bases between. The length of the CDR3 is 11 residues.